The 5 T cell receptor beta chains below all came from one sample that was sequenced in a study of blood T cell repertoires in COVID-19. The protocol was immunoSEQ multiplex PCR, while the TCRdb copy is restricted to in-frame clones and leaves out a portion. The table lists approximately 120,000 clones, around four fifths of them singletons, with about 18% in the top ten. Sequencing used peripheral blood. These receptors were taken from an older woman with acute or convalescent COVID-19.

In its sample, this clone was seen once. The chain couples TRBV30 to TRBJ1-5, with D unresolved. The CDR3 contains 13 residues. V lost 2 bases, J lost 0 bases, and 5 bases lay in between. Germline V gene lookup returns CDR1 GTSNPN and CDR2 SVGIG (reference sequence). In DNA form, the CDR3 reads TGTGCCTGGAGTACAGCTAGCAATCAGCCCCAGCATTTT. Protein product: CAWSTASNQPQHF.

The chain carries TRBV28 and TRBJ1-4; 7 bases are a match to TRBD1. Germline values: CDR1 MDHEN, CDR2 SYDVKM. The CDR3 loop spans 15 amino acids. V shed 5 bases, J shed 3 bases, and the junction held 6 bases outside the gene matches. The CDR3 DNA is TGTGCCAGCAGTGTACTGACAGGGTCTAATGAAAAACTGTTTTTT. This encodes CASSVLTGSNEKLFF.

This clone came up once. The chain has TRBV6-5 and TRBJ1-1; TRBD1 agrees at 11 bases. Germline-derived CDR1 and CDR2 are MNHEY and SVGAGI. The CDR3 has 13 amino acids. Losses at the gene ends were 8 bases for V and 4 bases for J; bases not matched to a gene: 3. CDR3 loop: CASRDRGATEAFF. The CDR3 DNA reads as TGTGCCAGCCGGGACAGGGGGGCCACTGAAGCTTTCTTT.

V is TRBV3-1 (or the pseudogene TRBV3-2) and J is TRBJ1-1; D gene unclear. CDR1 LGHDT and CDR2 YNNKEL come from the germline V gene (reference sequence). This CDR3 has 12 residues. V shed 6 bases and J shed 3 bases, with 8 bases lying between them. CDR3 in DNA: TGTGCCAGCAGGGGAGAGCACACTGAAGCTTTCTTT. This gives the protein CASRGEHTEAFF.

This clone appeared once. The chain employs TRBV2 and TRBJ2-1; TRBD2 agrees at 7 bases. The CDR3 has 16 residues. CDR1 is SNHLY, CDR2 FYNNEI, per germline. In DNA form, the CDR3 reads TGTGCTTCCAAACCGGGGAGCGGGGCCCTCTACAATGAGCAGTTCTTC. Residues: CASKPGSGALYNEQFF.